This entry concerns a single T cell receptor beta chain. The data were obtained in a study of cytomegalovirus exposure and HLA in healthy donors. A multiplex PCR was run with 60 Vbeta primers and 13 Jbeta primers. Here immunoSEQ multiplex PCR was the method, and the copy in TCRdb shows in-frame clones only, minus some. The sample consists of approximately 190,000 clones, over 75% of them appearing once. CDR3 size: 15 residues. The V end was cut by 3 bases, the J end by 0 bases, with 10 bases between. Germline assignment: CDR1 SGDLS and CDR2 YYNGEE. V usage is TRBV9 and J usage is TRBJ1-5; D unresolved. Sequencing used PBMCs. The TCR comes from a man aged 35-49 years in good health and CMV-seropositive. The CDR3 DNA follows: TGTGCCAGCAGCGGTGACATTTATAGCAATCAGCCCCAGCATTTT. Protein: CASSGDIYSNQPQHF.